These 20 T cell receptor beta chains were sequenced from one sample in a study of blood T cell repertoires in COVID-19. Data came from immunoSEQ multiplex PCR; TCRdb stores just in-frame clones and leaves some out. The repertoire holds tens of thousands of clones, with approximately 82% as singletons. Specimen: peripheral blood. Source of these receptors: an older man with active or convalescent COVID-19.

This clone was detected only a few times. The V call is TRBV7-6, the J call TRBJ2-2; TRBD2 agrees at 12 bases. In germline, CDR1 is SGHVS, CDR2 FNYEAQ. CDR3 length: 16 residues. V shed 5 bases, J shed 4 bases, and the junction held 5 bases outside the gene matches. CDR3 residues: CASSRLAGDSTGELFF. The DNA for the CDR3 is TGTGCCAGCAGCCGACTAGCGGGAGATAGCACCGGGGAGCTGTTTTTT.

This clone has more than one count but fewer than ten. This chain links TRBV24-1 with TRBJ2-7, with 7 bases fitting TRBD1. Germline V CDR1 and CDR2: KGHDR, SFDVKD. The CDR3 has 13 residues. Unmatched junction bases numbered 4, after V lost 7 bases and J lost 2 bases. The CDR3 DNA follows: TGTGCCACCAGCCCGGGACAGACCTACGAGCAGTACTTC. Translating it yields CATSPGQTYEQYF.

This clone was recorded a few times. This chain links TRBV3-1 (or the pseudogene TRBV3-2) with TRBJ1-1; D is unresolved. The CDR3 totals 13 residues. The V gene lost 1 base and the J gene lost 4 bases, with 7 bases spanning the gap. CDR1 is LGHDT, CDR2 YNNKEL, per germline (reference sequence). The CDR3 is CASSQVVVTEAFF. The CDR3 DNA reads as TGTGCCAGCAGCCAAGTAGTAGTCACTGAAGCTTTCTTT.

The DNA of the CDR3 is TGTGCCAGCAGTTACACAGGGTTCACAGATACGCAGTATTTT. Translated: CASSYTGFTDTQYF. The J gene is TRBJ2-3, the V gene TRBV6-6, with D possibly being TRBD1 (6 bases). Trimming removed 2 bases from V and 2 bases from J, with 8 bases in between. Germline-derived CDR1 and CDR2 are MNHNY and SVGAGI (reference sequence). The length of the CDR3 is 14 residues.

The chain links TRBV11-2 to TRBJ2-7; D not resolved. Germline V gives CDR1 SGHAT, CDR2 FQNNGV. V gave up 1 base and J gave up 3 bases, with 10 bases separating them. The CDR3 has 14 residues. CDR3 in amino acids: CASSLGHDHYEQYF. The CDR3 DNA follows: TGTGCCAGCAGCTTAGGACACGATCACTACGAGCAGTACTTC.

A few counts support this clone. The chain links TRBV11-2 to TRBJ2-7, with 7 positions matching TRBD1. Germline lookup yields CDR1 SGHAT and CDR2 FQNNGV. The CDR3 length is 13 residues. J gave up 3 bases and V 6 bases, and 5 bases lay outside the gene matches. The CDR3 protein is CASSRGQNYEQYF. The CDR3, as DNA: TGTGCCAGCAGTAGGGGACAGAACTACGAGCAGTACTTC.

This chain uses TRBV15 with TRBJ1-2, with D unclear. The germline V gene has CDR1 LNHNV and CDR2 YYDKDF (reference sequence). Trimming took 0 bases from V and 7 from J, leaving 21 bases between them. The CDR3 totals 17 residues. CDR3 amino acids: CATSRDYGEGEISGYTF. CDR3 nucleotides: TGTGCCACCAGCAGAGATTACGGAGAGGGTGAGATCTCTGGCTACACCTTC.

This clone has just a few counts. The V call is TRBV10-3, the J call TRBJ2-1; D call uncertain. Germline lookup yields CDR1 ENHRY and CDR2 SYGVKD. The V gene lost 3 bases and the J gene lost 9 bases, with 6 bases spanning the gap. This CDR3 spans 11 amino acids. This CDR3 is CAISDRSEQFF. The CDR3 region has the DNA TGTGCCATCAGTGACAGATCTGAGCAGTTCTTC.

This clone was counted a single time. The chain is built from TRBV3-1 (or the pseudogene TRBV3-2) and TRBJ2-7; the match to TRBD1 covers 7 bases. Germline CDR1 and CDR2: LGHDT and YNNKEL (reference sequence). This CDR3 contains 13 residues. V lost 6 bases and J lost 6; bases outside the gene matches: 8. CDR3 in DNA: TGTGCCAGCAGTCAAATTAGACAGGGCGAGCAGTACTTC. Its translation: CASSQIRQGEQYF.

The rearrangement joins TRBV7-9 to TRBJ2-2; 7 positions agree with TRBD1. V shed 4 bases, J shed 5 bases, and the junction held 10 bases outside the gene matches. The germline V gene has CDR1 SEHNR and CDR2 FQNEAQ (reference sequence). CDR3 length: 16 residues. This CDR3 is CASSSTSGGWTGELFF. The CDR3, as DNA: TGTGCCAGCAGCTCTACCTCAGGGGGATGGACCGGGGAGCTGTTTTTT. Variable domain in full (rest from reference TRBV7-9 and TRBJ2-2): DTGVSQNPRHKITKRGQNVTFRCDPISEHNRLYWYRQTLGQGPEFLTYFQNEAQLEKSRLLSDRFSAERPKGSFSTLEIQRTEQGDSAMYLCASSSTSGGWTGELFFGEGSRLTVL.

CDR3: CATDHRNDRGLRNTGELFF. The CDR3, as DNA: TGTGCCACCGACCACCGAAACGACAGGGGACTAAGAAACACCGGGGAGCTGTTTTTT. The J gene is TRBJ2-2, the V gene TRBV13, with D perhaps matching TRBD1 (8 bases). CDR1 and CDR2 (germline): PRHDT, FYEKMQ (reference sequence). The CDR3 is 19 amino acids. Trimming left V 10 bases short and J 2 bases short, with 29 bases between.

V usage is TRBV3-1 (or the pseudogene TRBV3-2) and J usage is TRBJ2-3, with a possible D match to TRBD1 (5 bases). Germline loops: CDR1 LGHDT, CDR2 YNNKEL (reference sequence). Trimming left V 2 bases short and J 6 bases short, with 12 bases between. This CDR3 comprises 14 residues. As DNA, the CDR3 is TGTGCCAGCAGCCAACAGGGCAGGGCGGATACGCAGTATTTT. This gives the protein CASSQQGRADTQYF.

V gene TRBV7-6 combines with J gene TRBJ2-5; 9 bases match TRBD2. J lost 4 bases, V lost 5 bases, and 17 bases had no gene match. CDR3 length equals 18 residues. Germline loops: CDR1 SGHVS, CDR2 FNYEAQ. The CDR3 protein is CASSPSGFSGRRGETQYF. The CDR3 nucleotides are TGTGCCAGCAGCCCATCGGGGTTTAGCGGGAGAAGAGGAGAGACCCAGTACTTC.

V gene TRBV5-1 combines with J gene TRBJ2-2; TRBD2 matches at 7 bases. The CDR3 sequence is 15 residues long. Germline lookup yields CDR1 SGHRS and CDR2 YFSETQ. V lost 4 bases to trimming and J lost 0 bases; unmatched junction nucleotides: 3. This CDR3 reads CASSLRGTNTGELFF. The CDR3 nucleotides read TGCGCCAGCAGCCTGCGGGGGACGAACACCGGGGAGCTGTTTTTT. The whole variable domain, filled in from reference TRBV5-1 and TRBJ2-2, reads KAGVTQTPRYLIKTRGQQVTLSCSPISGHRSVSWYQQTPGQGLQFLFEYFSETQRNKGNFPGRFSGRQFSNSRSEMNVSTLELGDSALYLCASSLRGTNTGELFFGEGSRLTVL.

The chain links TRBV3-1 (or the pseudogene TRBV3-2) to TRBJ2-1, with 11 bases fitting TRBD2. The CDR3 length is 15 residues. In germline, CDR1 is LGHDT, CDR2 YNNKEL (reference sequence). The V and J ends lost 2 bases and 7 bases, in that order; junction bases with no gene match: 4. The CDR3 DNA reads TGTGCCAGCAGCCAAATAGCGGGAGGGCCGAATGAGCAGTTCTTC. Translation: CASSQIAGGPNEQFF.

This clone was seen a handful of times. This chain links TRBV10-3 with TRBJ2-2; TRBD1 matches 8 bases. Germline assignment: CDR1 ENHRY and CDR2 SYGVKD. This CDR3 has 14 residues. V shed 8 bases and J 1 base; nucleotides not matched to a gene: 3. The CDR3 DNA reads as TGTGCCATCGGGGGGACAGGGAACACCGGGGAGCTGTTTTTT. Translation gives CAIGGTGNTGELFF.

This clone was observed a few times. The chain links TRBV7-9 to TRBJ2-7; perhaps TRBD1 as D (5 bases). Germline V gene sequence: CDR1 SEHNR, CDR2 FQNEAQ (reference sequence). Trimming shortened V by 3 bases and J by 5 bases, and 8 bases separated the two germline ends. This CDR3 comprises 12 residues. DNA of the CDR3: TGTGCCAGCAGCTTTCCCAGGGACGAGCAGTACTTC. This gives the protein CASSFPRDEQYF.

The rearrangement joins TRBV27 to TRBJ2-5; possible D gene TRBD1, 6 bases. The CDR3 runs 14 residues. Trimming removed 6 bases at V and 9 bases at J, with 20 bases between. Germline V gives CDR1 MNHEY, CDR2 SMNVEV (reference sequence). The chain's CDR3 is CASSPNPDSLSQYF. CDR3 bases: TGTGCCAGCAGCCCCAACCCGGACAGTCTGTCCCAGTACTTC.

This clone occurred a few times. This rearrangement joins TRBV12-5 to TRBJ2-7, with a possible D match to TRBD1 (6 bases). V lost 6 bases and J lost 1, with 16 bases in between. Germline CDR1 is LGHNT and CDR2 is FRNRAP. This CDR3 is built from 15 residues. CDR3 region: CASGPTGTPSYEQYF. CDR3 in DNA: TGTGCTAGTGGACCTACCGGGACACCTTCCTACGAGCAGTACTTC.

The CDR3 spells CASSFLSGQGYEQYF. DNA for the CDR3: TGTGCCAGCAGCTTTTTGTCGGGACAGGGCTACGAGCAGTACTTC. This chain links TRBV11-2 with TRBJ2-7; 9 nucleotides match TRBD1. The V gene end was trimmed by 3 bases and the J gene end by 3 bases; junction bases not matched to a gene: 6. CDR1 is SGHAT and CDR2 is FQNNGV in the germline V gene. This CDR3 has 15 residues.